This T cell receptor (beta chain) was sequenced for a study of regulatory T cells in long-lasting Graves disease (dated by TCRdb to 2020 to 2023). In the study overall: Persistent Graves' disease was defined as persistently positive TSH receptor autoantibodies together with antithyroid drug treatment for over 5 years. Antithyroid drugs had been taken for ten to twelve years on average by persistent Graves' disease patients in the clinical cohort. Persistent Graves' disease patients were compared with newly diagnosed Graves' disease patients by peripheral blood TCR sequencing and RNA sequencing. TCR sequencing covered around 13 persistent and 20 newly diagnosed Graves' disease patients, 33 samples in total. The study was conducted in China and was registered as a clinical trial. Results the study describes overall, beyond this receptor: More public clonotypes were shared among persistent patients (about 2,800) than among newly diagnosed patients (roughly 960). Only the TCR beta chain was sequenced and analyzed. Preferential use of TRBV28, TRBJ1-2 and TRBJ2-5 was observed in persistent disease, whereas TRBV20-1 and TRBJ2-1 were favored in newly diagnosed disease. Compared with newly diagnosed patients, persistent Graves' disease patients had lower TCR Shannon entropy and fewer highly expanded clones, which suggests clonal expansion. Because the primary lesion, thyroid tissue, could not be accessed, the study looked at peripheral blood alone. The authors noted that the small sample size was a limitation that may lower accuracy.

The library was generated by multiplex PCR. The run used an Illumina HiSeq 4000. CDR3 regions were amplified by Arm-PCR with iRepertoire HTBI primers to construct TCR beta libraries. Gel purification was performed on PCR products prior to sequencing. Turning to the authors' computational methods: Gene usage analysis of CDR3 amino acid clonotypes used the approximately 62 TRBV and approximately 13 TRBJ segments found across samples. COPE and FqMerger were used to merge filtered high-quality paired reads into contigs. Contigs were aligned with BLAST to IMGT TRBV, TRBD and TRBJ reference genes, and CDR3 was defined per IMGT. Highly expanded clones were defined as clonotypes with a frequency above 0.1%. Shannon entropy was used to measure repertoire diversity, and the Gini coefficient was used to measure V-J evenness. A clonotype was considered public if more than one individual shared it. TCRdb passed the public sequencing reads through fastp at Q25 and MiXCR, retaining productive beta sequences. Every distinct CDR3 protein forms one entry, paired with its most common genes and DNA. For this entry, the V and J calls and clone size follow TCRdb and not the study's own pipeline. The sample data list about 470,000 distinct CDR3 sequences, and more than 20% of these were observed just once. Together, the top ten hold approximately 7.8% of the sample.

This clonotype was observed a few times. The clone's antigen remains unknown. Base qualities were left out, and no much larger clone turns up one base away. Reading the label with the study, this specimen's time point is: persistent/refractory GD, antithyroid drugs over 5 years with positive TRAb. RNA was extracted from PBMCs in TRIzol for both TCR sequencing and RNA sequencing. Graves' disease was diagnosed according to American Thyroid Association guidelines. Patients for the study were recruited at an endocrinology department in Xi'an, China. From each patient, about 9.7 milliliters of peripheral blood was collected into an EDTA anticoagulant tube. Ficoll Paque Plus density gradient separation was used to isolate PBMCs, and no further T cell sorting was done. RNA quality was checked with an Agilent 2100 Bioanalyzer and agarose gel, and concentration with a NanoDrop 2000. The CDR3 runs 14 amino acids, cysteine and phenylalanine included. Only the CDR3 portion is preserved as DNA: 42 bases, with reading frame beginning at the first base. The germline V gene encodes CDR1 LNHDA and CDR2 SQIVND (reference sequence). V is shortened by 2 bases, J by 6 bases, and the region joining them spans 14 bases.

Material: peripheral blood mononuclear cells (PBMCs), obtained when the disease was refractory, from a patient treated with antithyroid drugs. The TCR comes from a female donor with Graves disease. The chain is encoded by TRBV19 joined to TRBJ2-7; a confident D gene designation cannot be given. The DNA sequence is as follows: TGTGCCAGTAGTATACGCGGCGGCACTCCCGAGCAGTACTTC. It is translated as CASSIRGGTPEQYF.